These 16 T cell receptor beta chains share one sample of origin, sequenced in a study of cytomegalovirus exposure and HLA in healthy donors. The study ran its PCR with 60 Vbeta and 13 Jbeta primers. The data were produced by immunoSEQ multiplex PCR, yet TCRdb's version contains in-frame clones alone and is incomplete. The sample lists some 200,000 clones; over 60% were seen once. The sequenced sample was PBMCs. Every receptor here comes from a man younger than 35 in good health and CMV-seronegative.

The table lists this clone with a few counts. This chain links TRBV7-2 with TRBJ2-7, with 8 bases matching TRBD2. CDR1 and CDR2 (germline): SGHTA, FQGNSA. The V gene end was trimmed by 5 bases and the J gene end by 6 bases; junction bases not matched to a gene: 3. CDR3 length: 12 residues. The CDR3 sequence: CASSPTSVEQYF. As DNA, the CDR3 is TGTGCCAGCAGCCCGACTAGCGTCGAGCAGTACTTC.

This clone was counted between two and nine times. V gene TRBV4-3 combines with J gene TRBJ1-5, with D possibly TRBD1 on 5 matching bases. Germline V lookup: CDR1 LGHNA, CDR2 YSLEER. The V end lost 0 bases, the J end lost 7 bases, and 13 bases lay between the germline ends. This CDR3 has 15 amino acids. The CDR3, as DNA: TGCGCCAGCAGCCAAGATTGGCAGGGCTGGCAGCCCCAGCATTTT. Translating it yields CASSQDWQGWQPQHF.

The chain has TRBV7-9 and TRBJ2-7; 8 bases are a match to TRBD1. Germline assignment: CDR1 SEHNR and CDR2 FQNEAQ (reference sequence). This CDR3 spans 13 amino acids. V lost 4 bases, J lost 6 bases, and 5 bases stayed unmatched. The CDR3 region is CASSSRGQGEQYF. The CDR3 coding sequence is TGTGCCAGCAGCTCCAGGGGGCAAGGCGAGCAGTACTTC.

J is TRBJ1-3 and V is TRBV5-4; D uncertain. Trimming took 0 bases from V and 0 from J, leaving 13 bases between them. CDR3 size: 17 residues. Germline V gene lookup returns CDR1 SGHNT and CDR2 YYREEE (reference sequence). The CDR3 reads CASSLGRDNPSGNTIYF. The CDR3 DNA reads TGTGCCAGCAGCTTGGGCCGGGATAATCCCTCTGGAAACACCATATATTTT. The full variable domain, rest sourced from reference TRBV5-4 and TRBJ1-3, is ETGVTQSPTHLIKTRGQQVTLRCSSQSGHNTVSWYQQALGQGPQFIFQYYREEENGRGNFPPRFSGLQFPNYSSELNVNALELDDSALYLCASSLGRDNPSGNTIYFGEGSWLTVV.

This chain's CDR3 is CSVEPPGGGELFF. The CDR3, as DNA: TGCAGCGTTGAACCACCGGGGGGCGGGGAGCTGTTTTTT. This rearrangement joins TRBV29-1 to TRBJ2-2; TRBD2 matches 7 bases. V dropped 2 bases and J dropped 7; count of bases not matched to a gene: 4. CDR3 size: 13 residues. CDR1 is SQVTM and CDR2 is ANQGSEA in the germline V gene.

The chain carries TRBV5-1 and TRBJ2-7, with 8 positions matching TRBD2. Trimming removed 0 bases from V and 2 bases from J; junction bases left unmatched: 1. The CDR3 contains 14 residues. CDR1 SGHRS and CDR2 YFSETQ come from the germline V gene. CDR3 sequence (DNA): TGCGCCAGCAGCTTGGGGACTAGCACCTACGAGCAGTACTTC. Translating gives CASSLGTSTYEQYF.

This clone was recorded a few times. V gene TRBV25-1 combines with J gene TRBJ1-5; D not certain. The germline V gene encodes CDR1 MGHDK and CDR2 SYGVNS. V lost 3 bases and J lost 4, with 7 bases in between. The CDR3 contains 13 residues. The CDR3 loop is CASSEHGNQPQHF. Written as DNA, the CDR3 is TGTGCCAGCAGTGAGCACGGGAATCAGCCCCAGCATTTT. Full variable domain (missing parts from reference TRBV25-1 and TRBJ1-5): EADIYQTPRYLVIGTGKKITLECSQTMGHDKMYWYQQDPGMELHLIHYSYGVNSTEKGDLSSESTVSRIRTEHFPLTLESARPSHTSQYLCASSEHGNQPQHFGDGTRLSIL.

This clone has a single count. The V call is TRBV5-8, the J call TRBJ2-7; possibly TRBD1 for D (5 bases). CDR1 is SGHTS, CDR2 YDEGEE, per germline. The CDR3 has 15 amino acids. V lost 1 base, J lost 0 bases, and 11 bases lay in between. The CDR3 DNA reads as TGTGCCAGCAGCTTGCAGGGAACACCCTCCTACGAGCAGTACTTC. Protein: CASSLQGTPSYEQYF.

This clone was seen only a few times. J is TRBJ1-4 and V is TRBV9; the D gene is possibly TRBD1 (6 bases). Germline V gene data show CDR1 as SGDLS and CDR2 as YYNGEE. The CDR3 contains 17 residues. Between the trimmed V and J ends, which lost 0 bases and 4 bases, there was a span of 16 bases. Here the CDR3 DNA reads TGTGCCAGCAGCGTAGGGGGGGGCGCGGGAATTAATGAAAAACTGTTTTTT. This codes for CASSVGGGAGINEKLFF.

The V call is TRBV30, the J call TRBJ2-3, with TRBD2 identical over 7 bases. The germline gives CDR1 GTSNPN, CDR2 SVGIG (reference sequence). With 7 bases clipped from V and 2 bases from J, the junction kept 12 bases outside the gene matches. The CDR3 runs 15 residues. CDR3 DNA: TGTGCCTCGACCGTTACTAGCGTGAACACAGATACGCAGTATTTT. This translates into CASTVTSVNTDTQYF.

The J gene is TRBJ2-1, the V gene TRBV11-2, with D uncertain. Trimming cost V 0 bases and J 6 bases, with 12 bases left between them. Germline-derived CDR1 and CDR2 are SGHAT and FQNNGV. This CDR3 contains 15 residues. The CDR3 reads CASSLESLTGNEQFF. The DNA of the CDR3 is TGTGCCAGCAGCTTAGAAAGTCTCACCGGCAATGAGCAGTTCTTC.

This chain joins TRBV13 and TRBJ1-2, with TRBD1 matching over 9 bases. Germline values: CDR1 PRHDT, CDR2 FYEKMQ (reference sequence). The CDR3 has 15 residues. Unmatched junction bases numbered 8, after V lost 5 bases and J lost 4 bases. CDR3 coding DNA: TGTGCCAGCAGCAACTACAGGGGGCGCATCTATGGCTACACCTTC. Amino acids: CASSNYRGRIYGYTF.

The chain has TRBV15 and TRBJ2-2, with TRBD2 matching 11 bases. CDR1 and CDR2 (germline): LNHNV, YYDKDF (reference sequence). The ends lost 4 bases at V and 3 bases at J; junction bases unmatched: 4. The CDR3 sequence is 16 residues long. Here the CDR3 DNA reads TGTGCCACCAGCACCCAGACTAGCGGGGACACCGGGGAGCTGTTTTTT. Protein: CATSTQTSGDTGELFF.

The gene calls are TRBV7-2 and TRBJ2-3; the match to TRBD2 covers 15 bases. Germline V gene data show CDR1 as SGHTA and CDR2 as FQGNSA. The CDR3 is made up of 16 amino acids. The V segment lost 4 bases and the J segment 4 bases; nucleotides outside the gene matches: 3. CDR3 region: CASSYGLAGGSDTQYF. The CDR3 region has the DNA TGTGCCAGCAGCTACGGACTAGCGGGGGGGTCAGATACGCAGTATTTT.

The chain uses TRBV27 and TRBJ2-3; 9 bases fit TRBD2. CDR1 is MNHEY and CDR2 is SMNVEV in the germline V gene (reference sequence). The V and J ends lost 1 base and 2 bases, in that order; junction bases with no gene match: 4. CDR3 length: 16 residues. This chain's CDR3 is CASSLWAGGITDTQYF. The CDR3 coding sequence is TGTGCCAGCAGTTTATGGGCGGGGGGGATCACAGATACGCAGTATTTT.

This clone was counted only a few times. The chain combines TRBV7-9 with TRBJ2-7, with 11 bases matching TRBD1. With V trimmed by 1 base and J by 2 bases, 1 base remained unmatched. The CDR3 sequence is 15 residues long. Germline V lookup: CDR1 SEHNR, CDR2 FQNEAQ (reference sequence). CDR3 sequence (DNA): TGTGCCAGCAGCTTAGGGGGACAGGGGGCCTACGAGCAGTACTTC. Translated: CASSLGGQGAYEQYF.